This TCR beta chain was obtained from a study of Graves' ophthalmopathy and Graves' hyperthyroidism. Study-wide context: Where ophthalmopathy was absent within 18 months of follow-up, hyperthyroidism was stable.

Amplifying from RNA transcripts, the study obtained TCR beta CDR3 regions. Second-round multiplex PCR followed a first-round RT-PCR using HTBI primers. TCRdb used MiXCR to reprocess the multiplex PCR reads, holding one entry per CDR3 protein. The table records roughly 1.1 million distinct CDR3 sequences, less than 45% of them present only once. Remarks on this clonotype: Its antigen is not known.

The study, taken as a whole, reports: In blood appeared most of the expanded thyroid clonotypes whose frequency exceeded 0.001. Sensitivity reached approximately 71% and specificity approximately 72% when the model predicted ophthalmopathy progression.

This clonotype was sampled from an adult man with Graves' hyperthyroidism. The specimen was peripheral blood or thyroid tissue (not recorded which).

The DNA of the CDR3 is TGTGCCAGCAGTATAAGCGGGACAGACGTATATGGCTACACCTTC. It codes for CASSISGTDVYGYTF. The chain is built from TRBV25-1 and TRBJ1-2, with 7 bases identical to TRBD1. The CDR3 extends over 15 amino acids. Unmatched junction bases numbered 11, after V lost 5 bases and J lost 5 bases. The V gene's germline CDR1 is MGHDK and CDR2 SYGVNS.